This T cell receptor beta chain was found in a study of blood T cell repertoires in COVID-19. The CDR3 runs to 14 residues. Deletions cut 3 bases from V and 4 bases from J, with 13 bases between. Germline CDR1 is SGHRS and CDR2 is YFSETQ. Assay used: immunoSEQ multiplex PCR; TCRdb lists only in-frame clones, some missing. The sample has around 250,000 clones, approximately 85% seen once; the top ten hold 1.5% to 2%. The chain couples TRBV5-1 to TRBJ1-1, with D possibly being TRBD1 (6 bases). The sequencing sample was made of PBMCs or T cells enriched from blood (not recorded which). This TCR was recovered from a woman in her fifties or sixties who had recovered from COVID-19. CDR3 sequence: CASSWQGHSTEAFF. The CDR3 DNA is TGCGCCAGCAGCTGGCAGGGACACAGCACTGAAGCTTTCTTT.